This TCR beta chain stems from a study of blood T cell repertoires in COVID-19. V dropped 9 bases and J dropped 3; count of bases not matched to a gene: 11. Per the germline V gene, CDR1 is KGHSH and CDR2 is LQKENI. CDR3 length: 14 residues. Recovery among Cohort 3 donors was established by two negative PCRs, clearance, or symptom resolution. As originally analysed: Cell counts per sample came from amplifying reference gene primers. Repertoires were generated with immunoSEQ multiplex PCR, while TCRdb's copy carries only in-frame clones and drops some. V, J and clone size reflect that table, while D and trimming were determined from the DNA. This repertoire shows more than 200,000 clones, nearly 90% found once; its top ten account for 10% to 14%.

The TCR originated in a man in his thirties or forties who had recovered from COVID-19. Sequenced input: PBMCs or T cells enriched from blood (not recorded which). The J gene is TRBJ2-7, the V gene TRBV18, with TRBD1 identical over 7 bases. The CDR3 is CASSQGGQNYEQYF. For the CDR3, the DNA is TGTGCCAGTTCCCAAGGGGGACAGAACTACGAGCAGTACTTC.